Following are 28 T cell receptor beta chains from one sample sequenced in a study of T cell responses to AZD1222 COVID-19 vaccine. Clones were sequenced by immunoSEQ multiplex PCR, and TCRdb holds only the in-frame ones, with some missing. This table has some 120,000 clones, roughly 90% appearing once. The material was peripheral blood, obtained on day 0 of AZD1222 vaccination. These receptors were obtained from an adult in good health.

The chain links TRBV10-2 to TRBJ2-7; either TRBD1 or TRBD2 may fit D (7 bases each). Between the trimmed V and J ends, which lost 2 bases and 5 bases, there was a span of 19 bases. The CDR3 covers 16 residues. Germline loops: CDR1 WSHSY, CDR2 SAAADI. CDR3 nucleotides: TGCGCCAGCAGTGAGCCTAGGTGGCAGGGGGGGGACGAGCAGTACTTC. Encoded protein: CASSEPRWQGGDEQYF.

The chain carries TRBV23-1 and TRBJ2-3; D gene unclear. TRBV23-1 is reported as an ORF; its role is uncertain. There are 15 residues in the CDR3. The germline V and J ends were trimmed by 0 bases and 2 bases, with 9 bases remaining between them. CDR3 nucleotides: TGCGCCAGCAGTCAATCGTCTCCACTCACAGATACGCAGTATTTT. Its translation is CASSQSSPLTDTQYF.

This sequence joins TRBV4-1 and TRBJ2-1, with 10 bases matching TRBD2. The CDR3 consists of 15 residues. In germline, CDR1 is MGHRA, CDR2 YSYEKL. The junction had 6 bases not matched to a gene; V was cut back by 3 bases and J by 7 bases. The CDR3 protein is CASSQLAGAKNEQFF. CDR3 nucleotides: TGCGCCAGCAGCCAGCTAGCGGGAGCTAAGAATGAGCAGTTCTTC.

The chain recombines TRBV25-1 with TRBJ1-2; D is ambiguous. The CDR3 length is 15 residues. V lost 3 bases to trimming and J lost 6 bases, with 17 bases between them. CDR1 is MGHDK, CDR2 SYGVNS, per germline. The CDR3 spells CASSDGSRGGNGYTF. In nucleotides, the CDR3 is TGTGCCAGCAGTGATGGATCCCGGGGAGGAAATGGCTACACCTTC.

This clone appeared a single time. The J gene is TRBJ1-2, the V gene TRBV7-2; a weak D match, TRBD1 (6 bases). The CDR3 has 14 residues. Germline assignment: CDR1 SGHTA and CDR2 FQGNSA. Trimming pared 5 bases from V and 8 bases from J, leaving 18 bases between. This chain's CDR3 is CASSEQTGVRGYTF. Here the CDR3 DNA reads TGTGCCAGCAGCGAACAGACAGGCGTGCGCGGCTACACCTTC.

The V gene is TRBV10-3, the J gene TRBJ1-2; D is uncertain. V was cut by 0 bases and J by 2 bases, with 7 bases left in between. The CDR3 runs to 14 residues. Germline loops: CDR1 ENHRY, CDR2 SYGVKD. CDR3 loop: CAISESTENYGYTF. CDR3 DNA sequence: TGTGCCATCAGTGAGTCGACCGAAAACTATGGCTACACCTTC.

The genes are TRBV19 and TRBJ1-1; D remains ambiguous. The CDR3 is 15 amino acids. V was pared by 7 bases and J by 6 bases, with 21 bases between. Per germline, CDR1 LNHDA and CDR2 SQIVND (reference sequence). The CDR3 region is CASTSSTRVLPEAFF. In DNA form, the CDR3 reads TGTGCCAGTACCTCAAGTACAAGGGTACTGCCTGAAGCTTTCTTT.

This clone occurred once. This chain joins TRBV12-5 and TRBJ1-1, with unresolved D. The CDR3 contains 16 residues. V was trimmed by 4 bases and J by 3 bases, leaving 18 bases between them. Germline loops: CDR1 LGHNT, CDR2 FRNRAP. The CDR3: CASGYSLARQDTEAFF. Here the CDR3 DNA reads TGTGCTAGTGGTTACTCTCTCGCACGGCAGGACACTGAAGCTTTCTTT.

This chain uses TRBV7-9 with TRBJ1-2, with D perhaps matching TRBD1 (5 bases). CDR1 is SEHNR, CDR2 FQNEAQ, per germline (reference sequence). The CDR3 is 15 residues long. V dropped 4 bases and J dropped 8 bases, with 20 bases sitting between them. The CDR3 region has the DNA TGTGCCAGCAGCTCTTCCGGGACTCAAGGTTCCGGCTACACCTTC. Residues: CASSSSGTQGSGYTF.

This clone was seen a single time. The chain couples TRBV19 to TRBJ1-4; D is uncertain. V dropped 6 bases and J dropped 8 bases, with 13 bases sitting between them. From germline, CDR1 is LNHDA and CDR2 SQIVND (reference sequence). The CDR3 runs 13 residues. CDR3 sequence (DNA): TGTGCCAGTAGGCCTAATGGCCAGGAAAAACTGTTTTTT. It is translated as CASRPNGQEKLFF. Together with reference TRBV19 and TRBJ1-4, the CDR3 gives the full variable domain: DGGITQSPKYLFRKEGQNVTLSCEQNLNHDAMYWYRQDPGQGLRLIYYSQIVNDFQKGDIAEGYSVSREKKESFPLTVTSAQKNPTAFYLCASRPNGQEKLFFGSGTQLSVL.

This clone was seen a single time. The V call is TRBV7-9, the J call TRBJ1-2; 7 bases line up with TRBD1. J gave up 8 bases and V 4 bases, and 7 bases lay outside the gene matches. The germline gives CDR1 SEHNR, CDR2 FQNEAQ (reference sequence). The length of the CDR3 is 13 residues. CDR3 amino acids: CASSSTGVGGYTF. DNA for the CDR3: TGTGCCAGCAGCTCCACAGGGGTTGGAGGCTACACCTTC.

The rearrangement uses TRBV3-1 (or the pseudogene TRBV3-2) and TRBJ1-4, with TRBD1 as a possible D gene (5 bases). Trimming took off 4 bases at V and 0 bases at J, with 9 bases between the two ends. The CDR3 spans 15 residues. Germline V gene lookup returns CDR1 LGHDT and CDR2 YNNKEL (reference sequence). CDR3 sequence reads: CASSLAGATNEKLFF. The CDR3 nucleotides read TGTGCCAGCAGCCTTGCGGGGGCAACTAATGAAAAACTGTTTTTT.

V is TRBV6-1 and J is TRBJ1-2; D remains unclear. The CDR3 runs to 12 residues. V was pared by 6 bases and J by 8 bases, with 13 bases between. Germline CDR1 is MNHNS and CDR2 is SASEGT. CDR3 sequence reads: CASSPGPNGYTF. CDR3 sequence (DNA): TGTGCCAGCAGCCCTGGACCGAACGGCTACACCTTC.

V usage is TRBV7-2 and J usage is TRBJ2-3; 7 bases fit TRBD2. Germline V gene data show CDR1 as SGHTA and CDR2 as FQGNSA. V shed 1 base and J 3 bases; nucleotides not matched to a gene: 4. The CDR3 sequence is 15 residues long. CDR3 amino acids: CASSLVRELTDTQYF. The DNA for the CDR3 is TGTGCCAGCAGCTTAGTGCGGGAGCTAACAGATACGCAGTATTTT.

The rearrangement joins TRBV27 to TRBJ1-1, with D maybe TRBD1 (5 bases). V was clipped by 8 bases and J by 0 bases, with 16 bases between them. The V gene's germline CDR1 is MNHEY and CDR2 SMNVEV (reference sequence). The CDR3 is 15 amino acids. The CDR3 bases are TGTGCCAGCGGGGGATCGGGTCTCATGAACACTGAAGCTTTCTTT. Residues: CASGGSGLMNTEAFF.

The chain links TRBV6-5 to TRBJ2-7, with D possibly TRBD1 on 6 matching bases. Trimming removed 10 bases at V and 0 bases at J, with 13 bases between. The CDR3 contains 13 residues. Germline CDR1 reads MNHEY; CDR2 reads SVGAGI. CDR3 in DNA: TGTGCCACCACGGACAGTACCTCCTACGAGCAGTACTTC. Its protein is CATTDSTSYEQYF.

CDR3 DNA: TGTGCCACCAGTGACCGCTATGGCTACACCTTC. This sequence encodes CATSDRYGYTF. The chain joins TRBV24-1 to TRBJ1-2, with D unresolved. CDR1 KGHDR and CDR2 SFDVKD come from the germline V gene. This CDR3 is 11 amino acids long. V shed 4 bases and J shed 4 bases, with 3 bases lying between them.

This clone came up a few times. Other DNA sequences in this specimen translate into the identical CDR3. The V call is TRBV5-1, the J call TRBJ1-3, with no clear D. CDR1 and CDR2 (germline): SGHRS, YFSETQ. Trimming took off 1 base at V and 1 base at J, with 9 bases between the two ends. This CDR3 comprises 15 residues. For the CDR3, the DNA is TGCGCCAGCAGCTTGAGAGCGGGGTCTGGAAACACCATATATTTT. Its protein product is CASSLRAGSGNTIYF.

This clone is categorized as medium-sized. This chain connects TRBV30 to TRBJ1-2, with D possibly TRBD1 on 5 matching bases. The CDR3 has 15 amino acids. V lost 0 bases to trimming and J lost 6 bases, with 17 bases between them. CDR1 and CDR2 from the germline V gene are GTSNPN and SVGIG (reference sequence). DNA of the CDR3: TGTGCCTGGAGTGTAGGAAGCGCAGGGTCAGATGGCTACACCTTC. This gives the protein CAWSVGSAGSDGYTF. Full variable domain (outside the CDR3, taken from reference TRBV30 and TRBJ1-2): SQTIHQWPATLVQPVGSPLSLECTVEGTSNPNLYWYRQAAGRGLQLLFYSVGIGQISSEVPQNLSASRPQDRQFILSSKKLLLSDSGFYLCAWSVGSAGSDGYTFGSGTRLTVV.

The CDR3 spells CASSPTGRTTEAFF. The CDR3, as DNA: TGTGCCAGCTCACCGACAGGGCGGACCACTGAAGCTTTCTTT. The chain uses TRBV18 and TRBJ1-1; 7 nucleotides agree with TRBD1. V trimming: 3 bases; J trimming: 4 bases; junction bases outside the gene matches: 5. The CDR3 length is 14 residues. Germline values: CDR1 KGHSH, CDR2 LQKENI.

The count of this clone is one. The chain is built from TRBV7-8 and TRBJ2-7; tentatively, D is TRBD1 or TRBD2 (6 bases each). Germline CDR1 reads SGHVS; CDR2 reads FQNEAQ. V was pared by 5 bases and J by 2 bases, with 16 bases between. The CDR3 sequence is 15 residues long. In DNA, the CDR3 is TGTGCCAGCAGCGCTCGGGGGCCGGGACCCTACGAGCAGTACTTC. This gives the protein CASSARGPGPYEQYF.

The V and J genes are TRBV7-9 and TRBJ2-1, with D hard to call. V lost 10 bases and J 0 bases, leaving 13 bases between the germline ends. Germline CDR1 is SEHNR and CDR2 is FQNEAQ (reference sequence). The CDR3 runs 14 residues. CDR3 bases: TGTGCCACGGGCGACTTACGCTCCTACAATGAGCAGTTCTTC. This sequence encodes CATGDLRSYNEQFF.

This chain connects TRBV18 to TRBJ1-1; D gene unclear. Germline CDR1 is KGHSH and CDR2 is LQKENI. V shed 4 bases and J shed 5 bases, with 11 bases lying between them. This CDR3 is built from 13 residues. The DNA for the CDR3 is TGTGCCAGCTCACAGGGCCTAGCAACTGAAGCTTTCTTT. Translating it yields CASSQGLATEAFF.

The rearrangement links TRBV19 to TRBJ1-5; D remains unclear. Germline lookup yields CDR1 LNHDA and CDR2 SQIVND (reference sequence). The CDR3 is 13 amino acids. The V end lost 6 bases, the J end lost 7 bases, and 13 bases lay between the germline ends. In DNA form, the CDR3 reads TGTGCCAGTAGGGCCAGTCCCATCCAGCCCCAGCATTTT. Encoded protein: CASRASPIQPQHF.

The chain combines TRBV3-1 (or the pseudogene TRBV3-2) with TRBJ1-2, with a tentative D call TRBD1 (6 bases). V lost 2 bases to trimming and J lost 2 bases, with 9 bases between them. CDR1 and CDR2 (germline): LGHDT, YNNKEL (reference sequence). There are 14 residues in the CDR3. In DNA, the CDR3 is TGTGCCAGCAGCCAATCAGGGGACAACTATGGCTACACCTTC. As protein: CASSQSGDNYGYTF.

The rearrangement links TRBV5-1 to TRBJ1-1; weak D call: TRBD1 (5 bases). V dropped 1 base and J dropped 0 bases, with 13 bases sitting between them. The germline V gene has CDR1 SGHRS and CDR2 YFSETQ. The CDR3 is 16 amino acids. The CDR3 region is CASSLTAGGMNTEAFF. CDR3 bases: TGCGCCAGCAGCTTGACCGCCGGGGGGATGAACACTGAAGCTTTCTTT. The full variable domain, its missing parts supplied by reference TRBV5-1 and TRBJ1-1, is KAGVTQTPRYLIKTRGQQVTLSCSPISGHRSVSWYQQTPGQGLQFLFEYFSETQRNKGNFPGRFSGRQFSNSRSEMNVSTLELGDSALYLCASSLTAGGMNTEAFFGQGTRLTVV.

The rearrangement joins TRBV2 to TRBJ1-1, with 7 bases fitting TRBD1. V shed 7 bases, J shed 4 bases, and the junction held 6 bases outside the gene matches. Germline V gene lookup returns CDR1 SNHLY and CDR2 FYNNEI. The CDR3 has 13 residues. The CDR3 is CASTSTGFTEAFF. CDR3 nucleotide sequence: TGTGCCAGCACCTCGACAGGGTTCACTGAAGCTTTCTTT.

The chain recombines TRBV19 with TRBJ1-2, with TRBD1 matching 7 bases. The CDR3 has 14 amino acids. V dropped 6 bases and J dropped 4; count of bases not matched to a gene: 8. Germline loops: CDR1 LNHDA, CDR2 SQIVND (reference sequence). The CDR3 loop reads CASSPRTGPYGYTF. The CDR3 nucleotides read TGTGCCAGTAGCCCCAGGACAGGACCCTATGGCTACACCTTC.